The 15 T cell receptor beta chains below all came from one sample that was sequenced in a study of blood T cell repertoires in COVID-19. Here immunoSEQ multiplex PCR was the method, and the copy in TCRdb shows in-frame clones only, minus some. The sample has under 250,000 clones; 85% to 90% are singletons. Sequenced sample: peripheral blood. The receptors originated from a man between 45 and 60 years old with COVID-19, enrolled during active disease.

This chain links TRBV5-6 with TRBJ2-1, with 11 bases fitting TRBD2. With V trimmed by 1 base and J by 5 bases, 5 bases remained unmatched. Germline CDR1 reads SGHDT; CDR2 reads YYEEEE. CDR3 length: 16 residues. CDR3 DNA sequence: TGTGCCAGCAGCTTGTTTTCTAGCGGGGGGAACAATGAGCAGTTCTTC. Translating it yields CASSLFSSGGNNEQFF.

A note on this clone: The germline gene is not matched at one end of the junction; a read error may be the cause. The chain couples TRBV2 to TRBJ2-1; 12 bases agree with TRBD2. The CDR3 extends over 14 amino acids. Germline CDR1 reads SNHLY; CDR2 reads FYNNEI. The CDR3 region is CASNELAGGQEQFF. The CDR3 region has the DNA TGTGCCAGCAATGAACTAGCGGGGGGACAAGAGCAGTTCTTC. The whole variable domain, remainder taken from reference TRBV2 and TRBJ2-1, is EPEVTQTPSHQVTQMGQEVILRCVPISNHLYFYWYRQILGQKVEFLVSFYNNEISEKSEIFDDQFSVERPDGSNFTLKIRSTKLEDSAMYFCASNELAGGQEQFFGPGTRLTVL.

For this clone: The sample holds other DNA sequences that translate to the same CDR3. V is TRBV19 and J is TRBJ2-7; TRBD1 agrees at 12 bases. Per the germline V gene, CDR1 is LNHDA and CDR2 is SQIVND (reference sequence). The ends lost 6 bases at V and 7 bases at J; junction bases unmatched: 7. CDR3 length equals 14 residues. In DNA form, the CDR3 reads TGTGCCAGTAGCCCGGGACAGGGGGCTTATGAGCAGTACTTC. Its translation is CASSPGQGAYEQYF.

This clone was counted once. The chain is built from TRBV13 and TRBJ2-1, with 8 positions matching TRBD2. V was clipped by 1 base and J by 5 bases; unmatched bases: 4. Germline V gene sequence: CDR1 PRHDT, CDR2 FYEKMQ (reference sequence). CDR3 length: 15 amino acids. CDR3 nucleotides: TGTGCCAGCAGCTTAGCGGGAGGGCCAGACAATGAGCAGTTCTTC. Translating it yields CASSLAGGPDNEQFF. Full variable domain (rest looked up from reference TRBV13 and TRBJ2-1): AAGVIQSPRHLIKEKRETATLKCYPIPRHDTVYWYQQGPGQDPQFLISFYEKMQSDKGSIPDRFSAQQFSDYHSELNMSSLELGDSALYFCASSLAGGPDNEQFFGPGTRLTVL.

The V call is TRBV27, the J call TRBJ1-2; maybe TRBD1 (6 bases). Germline lookup yields CDR1 MNHEY and CDR2 SMNVEV (reference sequence). V was shortened by 7 bases and J by 1 base, with 16 bases between the two germline ends. CDR3 length equals 15 residues. CDR3 loop: CASTKQGRSNYGYTF. The CDR3 region has the DNA TGTGCCAGCACTAAACAGGGAAGGAGTAACTATGGCTACACCTTC.

J is TRBJ2-1 and V is TRBV28, with D possibly matching TRBD1 (5 bases). CDR1 and CDR2 (germline): MDHEN, SYDVKM. V shed 3 bases and J shed 5 bases, with 14 bases lying between them. This CDR3 contains 15 residues. Written as DNA, the CDR3 is TGTGCCAGCAGTTTGGTTCAGGGAACTCACAATGAGCAGTTCTTC. Its protein is CASSLVQGTHNEQFF.

This clone has more than one count but fewer than ten. The same CDR3 is also encoded by other DNA sequences in this sample. The chain's CDR3 is CASGTGRTNEKLFF. As DNA, the CDR3 is TGTGCCAGCGGGACAGGGCGGACTAATGAAAAACTGTTTTTT. The chain links TRBV6-5 to TRBJ1-4; 9 bases fit TRBD1. The CDR3 is 14 residues long. V shed 8 bases, J shed 2 bases, and the junction held 3 bases outside the gene matches. Looked up from germline, CDR1 is MNHEY and CDR2 is SVGAGI.

V gene TRBV27 combines with J gene TRBJ1-6; no clear D. CDR1 and CDR2 (germline): MNHEY, SMNVEV (reference sequence). This CDR3 is built from 15 residues. V was shortened by 2 bases and J by 3 bases, with 8 bases between the two germline ends. CDR3: CASSLDGVYNSPLHF. CDR3 DNA: TGTGCCAGCAGTTTAGACGGAGTCTATAATTCACCCCTCCACTTT.

The rearrangement joins TRBV4-3 to TRBJ2-7; TRBD2 agrees at 7 bases. Looked up from germline, CDR1 is LGHNA and CDR2 is YSLEER. J gave up 2 bases and V 0 bases, and 4 bases lay outside the gene matches. This CDR3 region has 15 residues. The CDR3 loop is CASSQERGLTYEQYF. The CDR3 DNA follows: TGCGCCAGCAGCCAAGAGAGGGGACTAACCTACGAGCAGTACTTC.

This clone was seen once. This chain uses TRBV6-1 with TRBJ1-2; D gene unclear. The CDR3 has 13 residues. V shed 3 bases and J shed 1 base, with 6 bases lying between them. Germline-derived CDR1 and CDR2 are MNHNS and SASEGT. CDR3 sequence reads: CASSDSINYGYTF. DNA of the CDR3: TGTGCCAGCAGTGATTCCATTAACTATGGCTACACCTTC.

The chain couples TRBV7-9 to TRBJ1-2, with 7 nucleotides matching TRBD1. Germline CDR1 is SEHNR and CDR2 is FQNEAQ (reference sequence). This CDR3 contains 16 residues. The ends lost 4 bases at V and 2 bases at J; junction bases unmatched: 10. The DNA for the CDR3 is TGTGCCAGCAGCTCAAAAACAGGGGCAGTAAACTATGGCTACACCTTC. It is translated as CASSSKTGAVNYGYTF.

J is TRBJ2-1 and V is TRBV7-3, with TRBD2 matching 11 bases. The CDR3 totals 14 residues. J was trimmed by 10 bases and V by 5 bases; bases with no gene match: 7. From germline, CDR1 is SGHTA and CDR2 FQGTGA. Here the CDR3 DNA reads TGTGCCAGCAGCCTAGCGGGGGGACGCGAGGAGCAGTTCTTC. Protein sequence: CASSLAGGREEQFF.

The chain links TRBV3-1 (or the pseudogene TRBV3-2) to TRBJ2-2; D remains unclear. With 1 base removed from V and 6 bases from J, the gap between germline ends came to 6 bases. The CDR3 is 13 residues long. In germline, CDR1 is LGHDT, CDR2 YNNKEL (reference sequence). In DNA, the CDR3 is TGTGCCAGCAGCCAAGGTGTCGCCGGGGAGCTGTTTTTT. Its translation is CASSQGVAGELFF.

V gene TRBV5-4 combines with J gene TRBJ2-3; maybe TRBD2 (6 bases). The V gene lost 4 bases and the J gene lost 0 bases, with 21 bases spanning the gap. CDR1 is SGHNT and CDR2 is YYREEE in the germline V gene (reference sequence). This CDR3 spans 18 amino acids. The CDR3 nucleotides are TGTGCCAGCAGCAGGGCGGGCGGGACCCAAGCTAGCACAGATACGCAGTATTTT. Translated: CASSRAGGTQASTDTQYF.

This clone has only a few counts. The rearrangement uses TRBV7-2 and TRBJ1-2; TRBD1 is a possible D gene (6 bases). CDR3 length equals 18 residues. Trimming stripped 0 bases from V and 4 bases from J, with 21 bases between. Germline V gene lookup returns CDR1 SGHTA and CDR2 FQGNSA. The CDR3 nucleotides read TGTGCCAGCAGCTTAGCTACCGGGACCCGGGGCAGGGGCTATGGCTACACCTTC. Amino acid sequence: CASSLATGTRGRGYGYTF.